One and the same sample provided the 15 T cell receptor beta chains below, sequenced in a study of CD8 T cells in ankylosing spondylitis. Findings of the study overall: Apparently characteristic of ankylosing spondylitis blood was a TCR beta motif (roughly 8 highly homologous variants).

Their specific antigens are unknown. Each CDR3 protein is one row after TCRdb ran MiXCR on the 5' RACE reads. The table lists hundreds of thousands of distinct CDR3 sequences, more than 25% of them singletons. Sequencing was carried out using blood, either unsorted or a sorted T cell fraction (not recorded which). These receptors came from a male donor with ankylosing spondylitis.

This clonotype has only a few counts. This chain connects TRBV12-3 or TRBV12-4 to TRBJ2-1, with unresolved D. V was cut by 3 bases and J by 7 bases, with 16 bases left in between. The CDR3 extends over 15 amino acids. This CDR3 is CASSFLGSPRNEQFF. CDR3 coding DNA: TGTGCCAGCAGTTTCTTAGGGTCCCCTAGGAATGAGCAGTTCTTC.

This clonotype was recorded a few times. The chain employs TRBV27 and TRBJ1-5; D is undetermined. Per the germline V gene, CDR1 is MNHEY and CDR2 is SMNVEV (reference sequence). This CDR3 region has 16 residues. Trimming removed 5 bases at V and 0 bases at J, with 14 bases between. The CDR3 here is CASSKMGGSSNQPQHF. As DNA, the CDR3 is TGTGCCAGCAGTAAAATGGGCGGGAGTAGCAATCAGCCCCAGCATTTT.

This rearrangement joins TRBV15 to TRBJ1-5, with D possibly being TRBD1 (5 bases). Germline V gene lookup returns CDR1 LNHNV and CDR2 YYDKDF (reference sequence). This CDR3 contains 13 residues. The V gene lost 4 bases and the J gene lost 6 bases, with 10 bases spanning the gap. The CDR3 DNA reads TGTGCCACCAGCACGGGCGGGGGTCAGCCCCAGCATTTT. Protein product: CATSTGGGQPQHF.

This clonotype was counted a few times. The V and J genes are TRBV20-1 and TRBJ2-1, with TRBD1 matching over 7 bases. This CDR3 is 13 amino acids long. CDR1 and CDR2 from the germline V gene are DFQATT and SNEGSKA (reference sequence). Unmatched junction bases numbered 9, after V lost 6 bases and J lost 7 bases. As DNA, the CDR3 is TGCAGTGCAAACCAACAGGGGTGGAATGAGCAGTTCTTC. Translating it yields CSANQQGWNEQFF.

This clonotype came up a few times. This sequence joins TRBV5-1 and TRBJ1-1; D is possibly TRBD1 (6 bases). CDR3 length: 12 residues. Trimming stripped 4 bases from V and 11 bases from J, with 15 bases between. CDR1 and CDR2 (germline): SGHRS, YFSETQ. The CDR3 region is CASSTNTGTAFF. CDR3 nucleotide sequence: TGCGCCAGCAGCACCAACACAGGGACGGCTTTCTTT. Variable domain in full (rest from reference TRBV5-1 and TRBJ1-1): KAGVTQTPRYLIKTRGQQVTLSCSPISGHRSVSWYQQTPGQGLQFLFEYFSETQRNKGNFPGRFSGRQFSNSRSEMNVSTLELGDSALYLCASSTNTGTAFFGQGTRLTVV.

V is TRBV6-1 and J is TRBJ2-5; unclear D gene. This CDR3 has 11 residues. Trimming took off 7 bases at V and 5 bases at J, with 8 bases between the two ends. Per germline, CDR1 MNHNS and CDR2 SASEGT. The CDR3 DNA sequence: TGTGCCAGCATCGAACAGGAGACCCAGTACTTC. Residues: CASIEQETQYF.

The V call is TRBV6-1, the J call TRBJ2-5; D might be TRBD2 (5 bases). CDR1 MNHNS and CDR2 SASEGT come from the germline V gene. V lost 4 bases to trimming and J lost 4 bases, with 13 bases between them. The CDR3 length is 14 residues. CDR3 sequence reads: CASSAERFAETQYF. The CDR3 coding sequence is TGTGCCAGCAGTGCCGAGCGGTTTGCAGAGACCCAGTACTTC.

This CDR3 reads CASTDSYTEAFF. The CDR3 DNA reads TGCGCCAGCACAGACAGTTACACTGAAGCTTTCTTT. The V and J genes are TRBV10-2 and TRBJ1-1; possibly TRBD1 for D (5 bases). Germline V CDR1 and CDR2: WSHSY, SAAADI. V gave up 7 bases and J gave up 3 bases, with 9 bases separating them. There are 12 residues in the CDR3.

This clonotype was seen more than once but under ten times. The chain employs TRBV5-1 and TRBJ2-5, with 7 bases that match TRBD1. CDR1 and CDR2 (germline): SGHRS, YFSETQ. This CDR3 has 15 residues. The J segment lost 5 bases and the V segment lost 4 bases, leaving 11 bases of the junction unmatched. The CDR3 bases are TGCGCCAGCAGCGGAACCGGGACAGTGGGGGAGACCCAGTACTTC. Protein product: CASSGTGTVGETQYF.

This clonotype has only a few counts. This chain uses TRBV12-3 or TRBV12-4 with TRBJ1-5; D gene ambiguous. The CDR3 is made up of 14 amino acids. V gave up 6 bases and J gave up 2 bases, with 11 bases separating them. The CDR3 DNA reads TGTGCCAGCAGCCGCGATTGGGGCAATCAGCCCCAGCATTTT. Residues: CASSRDWGNQPQHF.

The table lists this clonotype with many counts. The J gene is TRBJ1-4, the V gene TRBV5-5; D is ambiguous. CDR1 is SGHKS, CDR2 YYEKEE, per germline (reference sequence). The germline V and J ends were trimmed by 0 bases and 3 bases, with 6 bases remaining between them. This CDR3 is built from 14 residues. CDR3 nucleotides: TGTGCCAGCAGCTTGGGCATATCTAATGAAAAACTGTTTTTT. It yields the protein CASSLGISNEKLFF.

The V call is TRBV29-1, the J call TRBJ1-2; D is unclear. The CDR3 is 12 amino acids. The V end lost 4 bases, the J end lost 2 bases, and 8 bases lay between the germline ends. CDR1 is SQVTM and CDR2 is ANQGSEA in the germline V gene. CDR3 nucleotide sequence: TGCAGCGTTGCGGACGGAAACTATGGCTACACCTTC. It is translated as CSVADGNYGYTF.

The chain links TRBV5-1 to TRBJ2-1, with TRBD1 matching 9 bases. Germline CDR1 is SGHRS and CDR2 is YFSETQ. This CDR3 has 16 residues. V dropped 4 bases and J dropped 5; count of bases not matched to a gene: 10. The CDR3 nucleotides are TGCGCCAGCAGCGGAGTCATGGGACAGGGAAACAATGAGCAGTTCTTC. Encoded protein: CASSGVMGQGNNEQFF.

Comment on this clonotype: A read error may account for a junction end that differs from germline. This rearrangement joins TRBV20-1 to TRBJ2-7; tentative D call: TRBD2 (5 bases). The length of the CDR3 is 17 residues. Per the germline V gene, CDR1 is DFQATT and CDR2 is SNEGSKA (reference sequence). The CDR3 loop is CCAGQASGMVSSYEQYF. For the CDR3, the DNA is TGCTGTGCTGGCCAAGCTTCGGGAATGGTGAGCTCCTACGAGCAGTACTTC.

The V and J genes are TRBV5-1 and TRBJ1-1; no reliable D call. Germline V gene lookup returns CDR1 SGHRS and CDR2 YFSETQ. V was cut by 5 bases and J by 0 bases, with 8 bases left in between. The CDR3 length is 13 residues. Written as DNA, the CDR3 is TGCGCCAGCAGAATCGAGGTGAACACTGAAGCTTTCTTT. Protein: CASRIEVNTEAFF.